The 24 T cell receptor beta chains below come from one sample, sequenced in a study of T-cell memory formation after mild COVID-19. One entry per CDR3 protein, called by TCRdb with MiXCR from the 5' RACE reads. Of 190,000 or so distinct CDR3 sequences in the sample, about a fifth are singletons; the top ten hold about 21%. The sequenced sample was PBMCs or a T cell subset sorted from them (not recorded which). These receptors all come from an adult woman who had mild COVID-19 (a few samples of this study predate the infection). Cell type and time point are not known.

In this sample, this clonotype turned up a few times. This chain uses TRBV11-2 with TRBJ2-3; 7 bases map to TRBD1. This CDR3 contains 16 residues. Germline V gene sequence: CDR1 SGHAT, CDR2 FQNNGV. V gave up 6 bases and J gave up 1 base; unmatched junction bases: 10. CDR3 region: CASSRTGHLGTDTQYF. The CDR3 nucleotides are TGTGCCAGCAGTCGGACAGGTCATTTGGGCACAGATACGCAGTATTTT.

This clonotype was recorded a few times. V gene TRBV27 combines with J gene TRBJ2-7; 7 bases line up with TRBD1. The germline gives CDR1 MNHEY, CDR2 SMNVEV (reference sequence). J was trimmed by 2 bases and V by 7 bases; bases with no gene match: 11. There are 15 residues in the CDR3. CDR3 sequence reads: CASILRGTDTYEQYF. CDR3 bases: TGTGCCAGCATCCTACGTGGGACAGACACCTACGAGCAGTACTTC.

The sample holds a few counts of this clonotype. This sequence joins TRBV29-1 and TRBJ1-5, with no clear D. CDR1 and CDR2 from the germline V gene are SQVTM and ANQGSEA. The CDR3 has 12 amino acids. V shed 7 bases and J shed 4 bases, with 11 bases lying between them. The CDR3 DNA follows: TGCAGCGCCGGAGGGCTTAATCAGCCCCAGCATTTT. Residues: CSAGGLNQPQHF.

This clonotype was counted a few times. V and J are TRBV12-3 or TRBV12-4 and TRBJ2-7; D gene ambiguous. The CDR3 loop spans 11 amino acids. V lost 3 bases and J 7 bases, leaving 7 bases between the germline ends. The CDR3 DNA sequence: TGTGCCAGCAGTTTTAGTCAAGAGCAGTACTTC. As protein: CASSFSQEQYF.

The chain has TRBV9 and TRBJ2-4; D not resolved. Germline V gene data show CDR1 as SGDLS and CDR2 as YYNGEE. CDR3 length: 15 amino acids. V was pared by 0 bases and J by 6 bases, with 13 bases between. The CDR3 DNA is TGTGCCAGCAGCGTAGGAGGATCAGGTAGAAACATTCAGTACTTC. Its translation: CASSVGGSGRNIQYF.

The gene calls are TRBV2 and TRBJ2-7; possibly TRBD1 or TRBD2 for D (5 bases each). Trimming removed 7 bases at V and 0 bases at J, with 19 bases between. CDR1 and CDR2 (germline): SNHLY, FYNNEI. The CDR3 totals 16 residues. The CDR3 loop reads CASNTRGVRDSYEQYF. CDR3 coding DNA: TGTGCCAGCAATACCCGGGGAGTCAGGGACTCCTACGAGCAGTACTTC.

CDR3 coding DNA: TGTGCCAGCAGCTCTTTGGGGAGGGAAGAGACCCAGTACTTC. It translates to CASSSLGREETQYF. The gene calls are TRBV6-5 and TRBJ2-5; the match to TRBD2 covers 7 bases. Germline CDR1 MNHEY, CDR2 SVGAGI. V lost 6 bases to trimming and J lost 3 bases; unmatched junction nucleotides: 7. The CDR3 runs to 14 residues.

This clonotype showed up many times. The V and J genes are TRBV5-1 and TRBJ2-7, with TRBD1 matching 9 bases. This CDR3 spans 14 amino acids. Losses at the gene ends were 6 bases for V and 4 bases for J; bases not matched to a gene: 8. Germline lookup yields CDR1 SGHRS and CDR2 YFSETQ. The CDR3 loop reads CASTLPGQGYEQYF. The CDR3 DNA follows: TGCGCCAGCACCCTACCGGGACAGGGTTACGAGCAGTACTTC.

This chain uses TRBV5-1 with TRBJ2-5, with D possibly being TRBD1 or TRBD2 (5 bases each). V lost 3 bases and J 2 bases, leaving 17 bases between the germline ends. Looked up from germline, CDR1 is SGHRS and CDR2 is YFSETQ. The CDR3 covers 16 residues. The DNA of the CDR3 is TGCGCCAGCAGCTGGGAACCGGGACGGACTCAAGAGACCCAGTACTTC. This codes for CASSWEPGRTQETQYF.

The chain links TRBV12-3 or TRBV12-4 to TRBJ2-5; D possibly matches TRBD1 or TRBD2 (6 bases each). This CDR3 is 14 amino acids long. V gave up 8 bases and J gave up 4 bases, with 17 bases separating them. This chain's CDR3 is CASARGAGGETQYF. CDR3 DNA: TGTGCCAGCGCCAGGGGCGCCGGGGGAGAGACCCAGTACTTC.

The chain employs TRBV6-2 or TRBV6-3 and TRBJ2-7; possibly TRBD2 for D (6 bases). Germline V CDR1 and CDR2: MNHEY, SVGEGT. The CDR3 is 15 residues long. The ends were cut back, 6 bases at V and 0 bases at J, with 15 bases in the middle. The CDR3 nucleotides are TGTGCCAGCAGCCCAGCGGAGGGGTCCTCCTACGAGCAGTACTTC. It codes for CASSPAEGSSYEQYF.

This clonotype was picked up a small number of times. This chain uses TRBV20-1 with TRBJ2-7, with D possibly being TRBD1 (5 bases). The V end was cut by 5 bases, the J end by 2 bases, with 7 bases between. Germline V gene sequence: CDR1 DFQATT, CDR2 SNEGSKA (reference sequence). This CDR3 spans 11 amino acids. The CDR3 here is CSAPTAYEQYF. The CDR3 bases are TGCAGTGCTCCGACAGCCTACGAGCAGTACTTC.

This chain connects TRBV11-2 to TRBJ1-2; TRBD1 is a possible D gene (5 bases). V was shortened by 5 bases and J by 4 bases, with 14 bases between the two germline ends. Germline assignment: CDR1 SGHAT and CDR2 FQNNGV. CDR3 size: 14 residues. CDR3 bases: TGTGCCAGCAGCCCTCGCGGGGGGGGCTATGGCTACACCTTC. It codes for CASSPRGGGYGYTF.

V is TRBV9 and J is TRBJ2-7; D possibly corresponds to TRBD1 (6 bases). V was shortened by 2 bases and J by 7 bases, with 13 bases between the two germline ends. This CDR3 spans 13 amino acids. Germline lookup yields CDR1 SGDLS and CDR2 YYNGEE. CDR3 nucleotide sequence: TGTGCCAGCAGCGTCCCCTCTCAGGGGGAGCAGTACTTC. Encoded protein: CASSVPSQGEQYF.

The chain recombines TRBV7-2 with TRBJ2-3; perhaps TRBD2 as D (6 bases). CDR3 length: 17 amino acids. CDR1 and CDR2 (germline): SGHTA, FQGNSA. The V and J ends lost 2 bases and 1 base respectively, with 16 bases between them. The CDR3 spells CASSLPRGVKGTDTQYF. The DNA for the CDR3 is TGTGCCAGCAGCTTACCCCGCGGGGTCAAGGGCACAGATACGCAGTATTTT.

The CDR3 sequence is CSARDYGYGYGYTF. The CDR3 DNA is TGCAGTGCTAGAGATTACGGGTACGGCTATGGCTACACCTTC. V gene TRBV20-1 combines with J gene TRBJ1-2, with D hard to call. V dropped 0 bases and J dropped 4 bases, with 12 bases sitting between them. Germline assignment: CDR1 DFQATT and CDR2 SNEGSKA (reference sequence). CDR3 length equals 14 residues.

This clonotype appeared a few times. The CDR3 DNA sequence: TGTGCCAGCAGTTACTCGAGGCCAGACTATGGCTACACCTTC. Translated, it gives CASSYSRPDYGYTF. The chain uses TRBV6-2 or TRBV6-3 and TRBJ1-2; D gene uncertain. The CDR3 length is 14 residues. The germline V and J ends were trimmed by 0 bases and 3 bases, with 8 bases remaining between them. The germline gives CDR1 MNHEY, CDR2 SVGEGT.

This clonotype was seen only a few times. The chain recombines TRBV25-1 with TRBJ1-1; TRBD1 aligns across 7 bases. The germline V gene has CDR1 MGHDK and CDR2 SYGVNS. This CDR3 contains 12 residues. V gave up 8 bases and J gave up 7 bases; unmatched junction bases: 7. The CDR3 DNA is TGTGCCAGCGACGGGACAGCTGATGAAGCTTTCTTT. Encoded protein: CASDGTADEAFF. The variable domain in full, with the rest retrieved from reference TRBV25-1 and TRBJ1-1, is EADIYQTPRYLVIGTGKKITLECSQTMGHDKMYWYQQDPGMELHLIHYSYGVNSTEKGDLSSESTVSRIRTEHFPLTLESARPSHTSQYLCASDGTADEAFFGQGTRLTVV.

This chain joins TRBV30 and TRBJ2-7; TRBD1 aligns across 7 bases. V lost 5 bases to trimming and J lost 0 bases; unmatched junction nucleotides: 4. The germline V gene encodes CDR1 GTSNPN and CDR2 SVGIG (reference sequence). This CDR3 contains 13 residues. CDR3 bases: TGTGCCTGGGCGAGGGGGCCCTCCTACGAGCAGTACTTC. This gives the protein CAWARGPSYEQYF. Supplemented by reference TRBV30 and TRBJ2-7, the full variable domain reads SQTIHQWPATLVQPVGSPLSLECTVEGTSNPNLYWYRQAAGRGLQLLFYSVGIGQISSEVPQNLSASRPQDRQFILSSKKLLLSDSGFYLCAWARGPSYEQYFGPGTRLTVT.

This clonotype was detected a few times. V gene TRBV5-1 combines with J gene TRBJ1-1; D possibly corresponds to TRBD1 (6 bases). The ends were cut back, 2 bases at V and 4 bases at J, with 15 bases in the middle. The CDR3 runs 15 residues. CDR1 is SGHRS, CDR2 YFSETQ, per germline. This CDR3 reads CASSFYGGEGTEAFF. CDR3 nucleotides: TGCGCCAGCAGCTTTTACGGGGGCGAAGGCACTGAAGCTTTCTTT.

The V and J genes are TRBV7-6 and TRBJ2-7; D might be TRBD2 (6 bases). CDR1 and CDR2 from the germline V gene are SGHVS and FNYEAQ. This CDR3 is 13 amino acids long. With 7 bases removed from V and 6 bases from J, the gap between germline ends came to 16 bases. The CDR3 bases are TGTGCCAGCAAAGCTAGCGTGTACTCCGAGCAGTACTTC. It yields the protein CASKASVYSEQYF. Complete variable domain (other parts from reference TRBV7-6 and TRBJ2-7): GAGVSQSPRYKVTKRGQDVALRCDPISGHVSLYWYRQALGQGPEFLTYFNYEAQQDKSGLPNDRFSAERPEGSISTLTIQRTEQRDSAMYRCASKASVYSEQYFGPGTRLTVT.

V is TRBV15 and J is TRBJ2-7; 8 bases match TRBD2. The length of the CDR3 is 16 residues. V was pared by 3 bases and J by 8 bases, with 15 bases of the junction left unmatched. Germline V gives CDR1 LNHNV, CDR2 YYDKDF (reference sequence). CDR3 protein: CATSRPGGGLTTQQYF. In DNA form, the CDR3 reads TGTGCCACCAGCAGGCCCGGCGGGGGGCTTACTACGCAGCAGTACTTC.

This CDR3 is CASNTQPGLEVLGEQFF. CDR3 DNA sequence: TGTGCCAGCAACACTCAACCGGGACTAGAGGTACTGGGCGAGCAGTTCTTC. This sequence joins TRBV12-3 or TRBV12-4 and TRBJ2-1; 8 bases line up with TRBD2. The CDR3 length is 17 residues. The V gene end was trimmed by 7 bases and the J gene end by 10 bases; junction bases not matched to a gene: 21.

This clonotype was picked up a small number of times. In nucleotides, the CDR3 is TGTGCCAGCAATAGCCTAGCGGAGTACAATGAGCAGTTCTTC. This codes for CASNSLAEYNEQFF. The rearrangement uses TRBV12-3 or TRBV12-4 and TRBJ2-1, with TRBD2 matching over 7 bases. The J segment lost 4 bases and the V segment lost 7 bases, leaving 7 bases of the junction unmatched. This CDR3 has 14 amino acids.